This T cell receptor beta chain comes out of a study of blood T cells in healthy people across ages. Study-level points and caveats: Measured against age, TCR beta diversity per million T cells decreased in a roughly linear manner.

The table lists this clonotype with a count of one. The antigen is undetermined. CDR1 is SQVTM and CDR2 is ANQGSEA in the germline V gene. J lost 0 bases, V lost 4 bases, and 0 bases had no gene match. CDR3 length: 12 residues. Sample-barcoded 5' priming and a J-beta primer mix drove a second PCR of 7 to 11 cycles. Each TCR beta cDNA got a 12-nucleotide random molecular identifier. All samples gave at least 2.5 million CDR3-containing paired-end reads. TCRdb recomputed calls from the 5' RACE reads with MiXCR, one row per CDR3 protein. The repertoire has 250,000 to 300,000 distinct CDR3 sequences, 25% to 30% of them found once; the top ten carry around 29%.

Sequenced sample: blood. V and J are TRBV29-1 and TRBJ2-7; TRBD1 aligns across 7 bases. This TCR derives from a woman in her 70s in good health. The CDR3 region has the DNA TGCAGCGTTGCAGGGGGCTCCTACGAGCAGTACTTC. Translation gives CSVAGGSYEQYF.